This TCR beta chain is drawn from a study of blood T cell repertoires in COVID-19. Participants had their cohort set by participant-reported clinical history. Among Cohort 3 donors, those recovered had two negative PCRs, clearance, or symptom resolution. TCRdb's copy holds only in-frame clones and misses some; the assay was immunoSEQ multiplex PCR. This sample has around 250,000 clones; 80% to 90% occur once, and the top ten carry approximately 1.9%. The specimen sequenced was PBMCs or T cells enriched from blood (not recorded which). The TCR was taken from a woman in her 50s who had recovered from COVID-19.

CDR3 region: CASSSIRDSLNRYGYTF. The CDR3 nucleotides are TGTGCCAGCAGCTCTATCCGGGACAGCTTAAATCGATATGGCTACACCTTC. The chain combines TRBV7-9 with TRBJ1-2; 7 bases agree with TRBD1. Germline values: CDR1 SEHNR, CDR2 FQNEAQ (reference sequence). The CDR3 runs to 17 residues. V lost 4 bases, J lost 5 bases, and 16 bases stayed unmatched.